This T cell receptor beta chain was sequenced in a study of PD-1 blockade in classical Hodgkin lymphoma. Specified time point: cycle 4 day 1 (C4D1), after five to seven weeks of nivolumab. Each patient relapsed following autologous stem cell transplantation, and prior brentuximab vedotin exposure differed. The investigators isolated CD8+ T cells from thawed PBMCs using magnetic negative selection. Clones were sequenced by immunoSEQ multiplex PCR, and TCRdb holds only the in-frame ones, with some missing. The sample has around 21,000 clones, approximately 84% seen once. Per the germline V gene, CDR1 is MDHEN and CDR2 is SYDVKM. Germline trimming cut 5 bases from V and 5 bases from J; bases unmatched to any gene: 6. The CDR3 is 14 amino acids.

Sequences were derived from CD8+ T cells from blood, sampled before the fourth cycle of nivolumab. The origin of this receptor is a human donor with classical Hodgkin lymphoma. The V and J genes are TRBV28 and TRBJ2-3; 8 nucleotides line up with TRBD2. The CDR3 is CASSISGVVDTQYF. CDR3 DNA: TGTGCCAGCAGTATTAGCGGGGTTGTAGATACGCAGTATTTT.